This T cell receptor (beta chain) was captured by sequencing in a study of blood T cell repertoires in COVID-19. Study in general: Italy, Spain and the United States were the sources of the convalescent and acute COVID-19 samples. PBMCs, B-cell-depleted T cells, or T cells were the source of the cDNA or gDNA that made up the material.

How the authors handled the data: Using reference gene primer amplification, nucleated cell counts were estimated. Some clones are missing from TCRdb's copy, which holds only in-frame ones; the method was immunoSEQ multiplex PCR. V and J calls and clone size are as listed in that table; D and trimming were resolved from the DNA. The sample records approximately 240,000 clones, 80% to 85% being singletons. V lost 6 bases, J lost 3 bases, and 4 bases stayed unmatched. The CDR3 is 13 residues long. Germline CDR1 and CDR2: MNHEY and SVGAGI. The TCR was taken from a woman between 55 and 75 years old with acute or convalescent COVID-19. The genes are TRBV6-5 and TRBJ1-1; the match to TRBD1 covers 7 bases. The material sequenced was peripheral blood. The CDR3 DNA reads TGTGCCAGCAGACCTACAGGGGACACTGAAGCTTTCTTT. It codes for CASRPTGDTEAFF.